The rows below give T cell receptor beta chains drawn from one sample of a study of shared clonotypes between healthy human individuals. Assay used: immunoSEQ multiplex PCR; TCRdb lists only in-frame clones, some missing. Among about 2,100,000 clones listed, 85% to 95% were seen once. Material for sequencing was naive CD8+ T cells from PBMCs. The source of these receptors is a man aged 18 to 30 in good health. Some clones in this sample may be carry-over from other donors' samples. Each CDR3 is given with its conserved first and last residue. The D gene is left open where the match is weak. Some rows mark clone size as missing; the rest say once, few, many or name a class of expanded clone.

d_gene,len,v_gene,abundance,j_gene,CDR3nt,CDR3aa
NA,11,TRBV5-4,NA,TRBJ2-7,TGTGCCAGCAGTAGTTCCTACGAGCAGTACTTC,CASSSSYEQYF
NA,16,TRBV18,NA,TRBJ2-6,TGTGCCAGCTCACCGATAGGAAGCTCTGGGGCCAACGTCCTGACTTTC,CASSPIGSSGANVLTF
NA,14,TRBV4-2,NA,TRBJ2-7,TGTGCCAGCAGCCAAGGATCTAGGGGGTACGAGCAGTACTTC,CASSQGSRGYEQYF
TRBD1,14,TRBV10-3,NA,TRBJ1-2,TGTGCCATCAGTACAACCGGGACAGGGTATGGCTACACCTTC,CAISTTGTGYGYTF
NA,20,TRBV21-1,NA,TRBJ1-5,TGTGCCAGCATCAAGTTAAGACAGGGGGGTTCCCTATATAGCAATCAGCCCCAGCATTTT,CASIKLRQGGSLYSNQPQHF
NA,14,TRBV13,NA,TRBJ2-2,TGTGCCAGCAGCCCCCGCCCCGACGCCGGGGAGCTGTTTTTT,CASSPRPDAGELFF
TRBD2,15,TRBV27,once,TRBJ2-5,TGTGCCAGCAGCTCCCGCTCGGGGGGGCTTGGGACCCAGTACTTC,CASSSRSGGLGTQYF
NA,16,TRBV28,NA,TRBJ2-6,TGTGCCAGCATGGCAGGGGTCTACTCTGGGGCCAACGTCCTGACTTTC,CASMAGVYSGANVLTF
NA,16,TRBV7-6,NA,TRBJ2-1,TGTGCCAGCAGCCCAACGGGGTGGGGGCGGTACAATGAGCAGTTCTTC,CASSPTGWGRYNEQFF
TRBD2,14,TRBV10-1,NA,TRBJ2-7,TGCGCCAGCAGTGAGAAGACGGGGGGCTACGAGCAGTACTTC,CASSEKTGGYEQYF
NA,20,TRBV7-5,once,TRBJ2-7,TGTGTCAGAAGCTGTAGCACAGGGGGAGTAGAGCTAGCGGCCACCTACGAGCAGTACTTC,CVRSCSTGGVELAATYEQYF
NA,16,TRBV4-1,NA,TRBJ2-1,TGCGCCAGCAGCCAACTCCTAGGGCAGGGGGGGATTGAGGGATTCTTC,CASSQLLGQGGIEGFF
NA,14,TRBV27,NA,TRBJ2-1,TGTGCCAGCAGTTTATCGGCGGCGGGAAGTGAGCAGTTCTTC,CASSLSAAGSEQFF
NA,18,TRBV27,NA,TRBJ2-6,TGTGCCAGCAGTTTATCGCCAGGGGCGGGCTCTGGGGCCAACGTCCTGACTTTC,CASSLSPGAGSGANVLTF
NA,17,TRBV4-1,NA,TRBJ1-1,TGCGCCAGCAGCCCTCAGGGTAATCCTTTGCGTGACACTGAAGCTTTCTTT,CASSPQGNPLRDTEAFF
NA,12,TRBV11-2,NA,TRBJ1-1,TGTGCCAGCTATGAGCTGAACACTGAAGCTTTCTTT,CASYELNTEAFF
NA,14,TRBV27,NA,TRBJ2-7,TGTGCCAGCAGTTTATTGGACGACTCCTACGAGCAGTACTTC,CASSLLDDSYEQYF
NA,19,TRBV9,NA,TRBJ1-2,TGTGCCAGCAGCGTAGTGGGCGCGTTGGCAGGGTGTTTTTGGTATGGCTACACCTTC,CASSVVGALAGCFWYGYTF
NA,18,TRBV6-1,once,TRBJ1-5,TGTGCCAGCAGTGAAGGAATCCTGTCAGGGTTAAGCAATCAGCCCCAGCATTTT,CASSEGILSGLSNQPQHF
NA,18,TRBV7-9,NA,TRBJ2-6,TGTGCCAGCAGCTTAGGCCAGGGAGGTTTTCTGGGGGCCAACGTCCTGACTTTC,CASSLGQGGFLGANVLTF
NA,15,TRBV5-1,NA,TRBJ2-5,TGCGCCAGCAGCTCCTCAATTCTATCCAAAGAGACCCAGTACTTC,CASSSSILSKETQYF
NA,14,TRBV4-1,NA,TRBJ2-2,TGCGCCAGCAGCCAAGAGCCGCAGTCCGGGGAGCTGTTTTTT,CASSQEPQSGELFF
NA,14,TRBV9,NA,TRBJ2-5,TGTGCCAGCAGCGTAGAGGGGCGGGGAGAGACCCAGTACTTC,CASSVEGRGETQYF
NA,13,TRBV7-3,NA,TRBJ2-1,TGTGCCAGCAGCTTGAGCTCGAGTGGTGAGCAGTTCTTC,CASSLSSSGEQFF
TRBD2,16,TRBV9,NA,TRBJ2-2,TGTGCCAGCAGCGTAGACCCGGTTCGGGAGGTCGGGGAGCTGTTTTTT,CASSVDPVREVGELFF
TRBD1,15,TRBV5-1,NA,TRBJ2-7,TGCGCCAGCAGCTTGAGTAGGACAGGAGACCACGAGCAGTACTTC,CASSLSRTGDHEQYF
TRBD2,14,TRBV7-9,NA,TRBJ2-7,TGTGCCAGCAGCCTACCGGGACTAGCGGACGAGCAGTACTTC,CASSLPGLADEQYF
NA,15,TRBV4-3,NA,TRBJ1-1,TGCGCCAGCAGCCAAGGGCGCTCGATGAACACTGAAGCTTTCTTT,CASSQGRSMNTEAFF
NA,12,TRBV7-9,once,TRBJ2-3,TGTGCCAGCAGCGATTATGTGGATACGCAGTATTTT,CASSDYVDTQYF
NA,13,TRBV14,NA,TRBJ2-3,TGTGCCAGCAGCCGACCCCGGGGAGATACGCAGTATTTT,CASSRPRGDTQYF
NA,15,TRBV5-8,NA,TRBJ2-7,TGTGCCAGCAGCTTGCAGGGAGGTCTTTCCTACGAGCAGTACTTC,CASSLQGGLSYEQYF
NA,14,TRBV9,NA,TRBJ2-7,TGTGCCAGCAGCGTAGAAGATGGGGGGTACGAGCAGTACTTC,CASSVEDGGYEQYF
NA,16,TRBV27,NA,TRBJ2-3,TGTGCCAGCAGTTTATTGACACCTACCTCCACAGATACGCAGTATTTT,CASSLLTPTSTDTQYF
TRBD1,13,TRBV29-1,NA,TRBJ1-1,TGCAGCGTACCGGGACAGACGAACACTGAAGCTTTCTTT,CSVPGQTNTEAFF
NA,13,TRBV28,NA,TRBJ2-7,TGTGCCAGCAGTTCCGGGAGCACTTACGAGCAGTACTTC,CASSSGSTYEQYF
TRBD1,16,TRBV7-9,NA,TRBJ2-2,TGTGCCAGCAGCAGGGACAGGGGTGATAACACCGGGGAGCTGTTTTTT,CASSRDRGDNTGELFF
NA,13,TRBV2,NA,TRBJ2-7,TGTGCCAGCAGTGAACCAGGGGGGTACGAGCAGTACTTC,CASSEPGGYEQYF
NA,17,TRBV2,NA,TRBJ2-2,TGTGCCAGCCGCTCCCGGGACGGATGGAGAACCACCGGGGAGCTGTTTTTT,CASRSRDGWRTTGELFF
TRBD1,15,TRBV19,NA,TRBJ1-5,TGTGCCAGTAGTATAGTCCGGGACAGGGCTCAGCCCCAGCATTTT,CASSIVRDRAQPQHF
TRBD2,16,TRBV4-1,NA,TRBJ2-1,TGCGCCAGCAGCGGAGAGGTAGCGGGAGACGGCGATGAGCAGTTCTTC,CASSGEVAGDGDEQFF
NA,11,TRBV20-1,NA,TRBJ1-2,TGCAGTGCCCCACAGGGCTATGGCTACACCTTC,CSAPQGYGYTF
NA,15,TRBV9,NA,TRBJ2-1,TGTGCCAGCAGCGCCCTGCCCAGCTCCTACAATGAGCAGTTCTTC,CASSALPSSYNEQFF
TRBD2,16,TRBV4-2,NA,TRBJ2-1,TGTGCCAGCAGCCAAGATGGACTAGCGGGAGCCAATGAGCAGTTCTTC,CASSQDGLAGANEQFF
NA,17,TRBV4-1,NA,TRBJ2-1,TGCGCCAGCAGCCTCACGGGACACCTGAGCTCCTACAATGAGCAGTTCTTC,CASSLTGHLSSYNEQFF
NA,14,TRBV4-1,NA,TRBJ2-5,TGCGCCAGCAGCCCCGGGCTCGCCGCGGAGACCCAGTACTTC,CASSPGLAAETQYF
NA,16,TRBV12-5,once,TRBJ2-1,TGTGCTAGTCAAGACCATTCGCCTAGCTCCTACAATGAGCAGTTCTTC,CASQDHSPSSYNEQFF
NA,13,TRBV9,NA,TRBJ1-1,TGTGCCAGCAGCGTAGGCCAGGGGACTGAAGCTTTCTTT,CASSVGQGTEAFF
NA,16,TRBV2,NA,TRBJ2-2,TGTGCCAGCCACCCTACCCCCCGGGAGAACACCGGGGAGCTGTTTTTT,CASHPTPRENTGELFF
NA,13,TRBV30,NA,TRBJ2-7,TGTGCCTGGAGTGTAGGGGGGGTCTACGAGCAGTACTTC,CAWSVGGVYEQYF
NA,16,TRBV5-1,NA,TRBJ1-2,TGCGCCAGCAGCATCCGCCCGGGACGGGCCCTGGATGGCTACACCTTC,CASSIRPGRALDGYTF
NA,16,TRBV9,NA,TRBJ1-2,TGTGCCAGCAGCGCCGAGGGAGACGGAGGATATTATGGCTACACCTTC,CASSAEGDGGYYGYTF
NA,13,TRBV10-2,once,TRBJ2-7,TGCGCCAGCAGTGAGTTGTTAAACTACGAGCAGTACTTC,CASSELLNYEQYF
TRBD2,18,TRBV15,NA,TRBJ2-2,TGTGCCACCAGCGAATTTCTAGCGGGAGGGTCGAACACCGGGGAGCTGTTTTTT,CATSEFLAGGSNTGELFF
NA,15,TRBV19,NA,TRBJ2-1,TGTGCCAGTAGTATGTTCGGGAATTCCCTCAATGAGCAGTTCTTC,CASSMFGNSLNEQFF